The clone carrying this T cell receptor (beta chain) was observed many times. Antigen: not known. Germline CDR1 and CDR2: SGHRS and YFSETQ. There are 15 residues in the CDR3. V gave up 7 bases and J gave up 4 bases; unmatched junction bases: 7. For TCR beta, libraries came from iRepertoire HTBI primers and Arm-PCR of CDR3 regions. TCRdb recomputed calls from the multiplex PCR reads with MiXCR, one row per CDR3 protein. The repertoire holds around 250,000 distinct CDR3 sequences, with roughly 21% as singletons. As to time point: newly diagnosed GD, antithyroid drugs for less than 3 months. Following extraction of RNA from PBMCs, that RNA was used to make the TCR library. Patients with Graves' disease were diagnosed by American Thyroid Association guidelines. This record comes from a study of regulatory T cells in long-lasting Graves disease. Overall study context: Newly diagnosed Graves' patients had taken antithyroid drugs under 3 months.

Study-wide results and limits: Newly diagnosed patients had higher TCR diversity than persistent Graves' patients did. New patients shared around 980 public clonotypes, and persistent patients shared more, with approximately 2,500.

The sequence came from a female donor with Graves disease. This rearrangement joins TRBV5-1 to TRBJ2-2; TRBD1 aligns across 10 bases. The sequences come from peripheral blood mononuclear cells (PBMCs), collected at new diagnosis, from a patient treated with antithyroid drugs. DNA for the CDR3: TGCGCCAGCGGATCCGGGACAGGGGTCACCGGGGAGCTGTTTTTT. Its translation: CASGSGTGVTGELFF.